The sequence of this T cell receptor (beta chain) was determined in a study of shared clonotypes between healthy human individuals. Study as a whole: CD4 naive cells filled three plates per donor, CD4 memory three, CD8 naive two and CD8 memory one.

CD8 cells classed as naive were CD45RO-negative and positively selected for CCR7, excluding terminally differentiated effector memory CD45RA+ cells. General study findings and limits: Some clonotypes were shared by all four sorted-subset donors, while others were not shared. The non-shared ones had lower generation probabilities than the shared ones. Sampling included only blood; tissue repertoires likely differ. Estimated richness values were generally larger in naive subsets than in memory subsets.

Points on this clone: Its antigen is not identified.

The germline V gene encodes CDR1 SGHAT and CDR2 FQDESV (reference sequence). Trimming took 5 bases from V and 2 from J, leaving 16 bases between them. This CDR3 has 15 residues. Libraries were prepared by immunoSEQ multiplex PCR; TCRdb keeps only in-frame clonotypes and omits some of them. This table holds over 2,000,000 clones, about 94% found once. The receptor comes from a man younger than 35 in good health. Some clones in this sample may be carry-over from other donors' samples. This chain connects TRBV11-1 to TRBJ2-7, with D maybe TRBD2 (7 bases). The sequenced material came from naive CD8+ T cells from PBMCs. The CDR3 reads CASSPIGGRAYEQYF. The CDR3 region has the DNA TGTGCCAGCAGCCCCATAGGGGGGAGGGCCTACGAGCAGTACTTC.